Following are 9 T cell receptor beta chains from one sample sequenced in a study of blood T cell repertoires in COVID-19. Method: immunoSEQ multiplex PCR; TCRdb's copy keeps in-frame clones and lacks some. The data show a few hundred thousand clones, with more than 75% seen just once and approximately 4% held by the top ten. The material sequenced was peripheral blood. The receptors were gathered from a woman in her forties or fifties with active or convalescent COVID-19.

The chain couples TRBV5-4 to TRBJ2-7, with D tentatively TRBD1 (6 bases). V dropped 4 bases and J dropped 2 bases, with 10 bases sitting between them. CDR1 and CDR2 (germline): SGHNT, YYREEE (reference sequence). This CDR3 spans 13 amino acids. CDR3 nucleotides: TGTGCCAGCAGCCGGGACACAGCCTACGAGCAGTACTTC. This sequence encodes CASSRDTAYEQYF.

V is TRBV9 and J is TRBJ2-7, with 10 bases identical to TRBD1. With 4 bases clipped from V and 2 bases from J, the junction kept 12 bases outside the gene matches. Germline-derived CDR1 and CDR2 are SGDLS and YYNGEE. The CDR3 is made up of 17 amino acids. CDR3 residues: CASSPQAGTGDTYEQYF. In nucleotides, the CDR3 is TGTGCCAGCAGCCCACAGGCCGGGACAGGGGACACCTACGAGCAGTACTTC.

The V call is TRBV25-1, the J call TRBJ1-2; D unresolved. CDR1 MGHDK and CDR2 SYGVNS come from the germline V gene. This CDR3 has 14 residues. Trimming cost V 1 base and J 2 bases, with 8 bases left between them. The CDR3 sequence: CASSELEANYGYTF. CDR3 DNA: TGTGCCAGCAGTGAATTAGAGGCAAACTATGGCTACACCTTC.

The chain couples TRBV11-2 to TRBJ1-6; 9 bases map to TRBD1. The V gene end was trimmed by 4 bases and the J gene end by 9 bases; junction bases not matched to a gene: 4. Germline V gene lookup returns CDR1 SGHAT and CDR2 FQNNGV. This CDR3 comprises 14 residues. This chain's CDR3 is CASSSGQGGSPLHF. The CDR3 region has the DNA TGTGCCAGCAGCTCGGGACAGGGAGGTTCACCCCTCCACTTT.

The chain has TRBV2 and TRBJ2-7; 7 nucleotides line up with TRBD1. Germline CDR1 reads SNHLY; CDR2 reads FYNNEI. The junction had 13 bases not matched to a gene; V was cut back by 4 bases and J by 1 base. There are 17 residues in the CDR3. The CDR3 coding sequence is TGTGCCAGCAGTGTCAACCCGGGGACAGTAGCATCCTACGAGCAGTACTTC. It is translated as CASSVNPGTVASYEQYF. The full variable domain, its missing parts supplied by reference TRBV2 and TRBJ2-7, is EPEVTQTPSHQVTQMGQEVILRCVPISNHLYFYWYRQILGQKVEFLVSFYNNEISEKSEIFDDQFSVERPDGSNFTLKIRSTKLEDSAMYFCASSVNPGTVASYEQYFGPGTRLTVT.

The rearrangement links TRBV6-5 to TRBJ2-1; D may be TRBD1 (6 bases). Germline V gene data show CDR1 as MNHEY and CDR2 as SVGAGI. The V gene lost 6 bases and the J gene lost 9 bases, with 15 bases spanning the gap. The CDR3 length is 13 residues. CDR3 sequence (DNA): TGTGCCAGCAGAGTCCCAGGGGTCGTTGAGCAGTTCTTC. It translates to CASRVPGVVEQFF.

CDR3 loop: CASSQDGGLEKLFF. The CDR3 coding sequence is TGCGCCAGCAGCCAAGATGGCGGGCTTGAAAAACTGTTTTTT. This sequence joins TRBV4-1 and TRBJ1-4; no definite D call. V was clipped by 0 bases and J by 7 bases, with 9 bases between them. CDR3 length equals 14 residues. CDR1 and CDR2 from the germline V gene are MGHRA and YSYEKL.

V gene TRBV12-3 or TRBV12-4 combines with J gene TRBJ1-2, with D tentatively TRBD1 (5 bases). The CDR3 contains 13 residues. Trimming removed 2 bases at V and 4 bases at J, with 8 bases between. Written as DNA, the CDR3 is TGTGCCAGCAGTTTAAGGACATCCTATGGCTACACCTTC. Translated, it gives CASSLRTSYGYTF.

The chain uses TRBV7-9 and TRBJ2-1, with D possibly TRBD2 on 6 matching bases. V was trimmed by 1 base and J by 6 bases, leaving 16 bases between them. Germline-derived CDR1 and CDR2 are SEHNR and FQNEAQ (reference sequence). The length of the CDR3 is 16 residues. The CDR3 DNA sequence: TGTGCCAGCAGCTTAGTCACCGGGACGGAGGGCAATGAGCAGTTCTTC. It yields the protein CASSLVTGTEGNEQFF.